These T cell receptor beta chains were read from a single sample in a study of regulatory T cells in long-lasting Graves disease. A single record per CDR3 protein comes from TCRdb applying MiXCR to the multiplex PCR reads. This table has approximately 440,000 distinct CDR3 sequences, roughly a quarter appearing once. Here the sequenced sample was peripheral blood mononuclear cells (PBMCs), taken when the disease was refractory, from a patient treated with antithyroid drugs. These receptors originate from a female donor with Graves disease. Both conserved end residues are part of each CDR3. The order of the fields is J gene, V gene, clone size, D gene, CDR3 DNA, CDR3 protein. A D gene is named only where the DNA matches it firmly. Clone size is shown for a subset of rows, as once, few, many or a class of expanded clone.

J: TRBJ2-7
V: TRBV28
size: few
D: NA
DNA: TGTGCCAGCAGTTTGGTCAGGGACGCCGCCTACGAGCAGTACTTC
CDR3: CASSLVRDAAYEQYF

J: TRBJ1-2
V: TRBV27
size: NA
D: TRBD1
DNA: TGTGCCAGCAGTTTCGGGGGGGCAGGGGGCGGCTATGGCTACACCTTC
CDR3: CASSFGGAGGGYGYTF

J: TRBJ1-5
V: TRBV6-5
size: few
D: NA
DNA: TGTGCCAGCAGTTACTCAGGGGCTTCGCCCCAGCATTTT
CDR3: CASSYSGASPQHF

J: TRBJ2-2
V: TRBV30
size: few
D: TRBD2
DNA: TGTGCCTGGAGTGTACTGAGACTAGCGGGAGGGCCGAACACCGGGGAGCTGTTTTTT
CDR3: CAWSVLRLAGGPNTGELFF

J: TRBJ2-3
V: TRBV6-9
size: NA
D: TRBD1
DNA: TGTGCCAGCAGTTATGGGCGACAGGGTGCTAGCACAGATACGCAGTATTTT
CDR3: CASSYGRQGASTDTQYF

J: TRBJ1-1
V: TRBV6-1
size: few
D: TRBD1
DNA: TGTGCCAGCAGGGCTCGACAGGGGGGGACTGAAGCTTTCTTT
CDR3: CASRARQGGTEAFF

J: TRBJ2-5
V: TRBV11-2
size: NA
D: TRBD1
DNA: TGTGCCAGCAGCTCCTACAGGGGTAGGGGAGAGACCCAGTACTTC
CDR3: CASSSYRGRGETQYF

J: TRBJ1-2
V: TRBV7-2
size: many
D: NA
DNA: TGTGCCAGCAGCTTAGAGGGCAACTATGGCTACACCTTC
CDR3: CASSLEGNYGYTF

J: TRBJ1-6
V: TRBV6-2/TRBV6-3
size: many
D: NA
DNA: TGTGCCAGCAGTCCGTTGGACAAGACTAATTCACCCCTCCACTTT
CDR3: CASSPLDKTNSPLHF

J: TRBJ2-3
V: TRBV2
size: NA
D: TRBD2
DNA: TGTGCCAGCAGTGCCGGGACTAGCGGGGTTACAGATACGCAGTATTTT
CDR3: CASSAGTSGVTDTQYF

J: TRBJ1-4
V: TRBV29-1
size: many
D: NA
DNA: TGCAGCGTTGAACGCGTGGGGCCAGGGGTGAATGAAAAACTGTTTTTT
CDR3: CSVERVGPGVNEKLFF

J: TRBJ2-4
V: TRBV28
size: few
D: TRBD1
DNA: TGTGCCAGCAGTGAACAGGGGGCCGGAGCCAAAAACATTCAGTACTTC
CDR3: CASSEQGAGAKNIQYF

J: TRBJ1-1
V: TRBV28
size: many
D: TRBD1
DNA: TGTGCCAGCAGGACAGGGGTTCCCCCTGAAGCTTTCTTT
CDR3: CASRTGVPPEAFF

J: TRBJ1-5
V: TRBV6-2/TRBV6-3
size: few
D: TRBD1
DNA: TGTGCCAGCAGCCAGGGGGCAGAGATCCTCAATCAGCCCCAGCATTTT
CDR3: CASSQGAEILNQPQHF